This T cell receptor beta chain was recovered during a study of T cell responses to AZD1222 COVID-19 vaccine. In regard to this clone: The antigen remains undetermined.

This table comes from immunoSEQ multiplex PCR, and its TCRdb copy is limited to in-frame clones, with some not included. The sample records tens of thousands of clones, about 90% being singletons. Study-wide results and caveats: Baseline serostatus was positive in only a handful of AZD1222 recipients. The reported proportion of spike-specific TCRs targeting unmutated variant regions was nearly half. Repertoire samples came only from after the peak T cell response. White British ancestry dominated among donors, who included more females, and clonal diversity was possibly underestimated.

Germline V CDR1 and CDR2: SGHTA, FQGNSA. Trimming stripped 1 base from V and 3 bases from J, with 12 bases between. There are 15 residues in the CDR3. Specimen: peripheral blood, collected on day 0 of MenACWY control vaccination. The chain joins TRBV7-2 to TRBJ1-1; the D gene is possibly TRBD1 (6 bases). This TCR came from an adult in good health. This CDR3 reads CASSLGAQGHTEAFF. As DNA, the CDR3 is TGTGCCAGCAGCTTAGGAGCACAGGGTCACACTGAAGCTTTCTTT.